This TCR beta chain was sequenced for a study of vaccination and CD4 T cells after COVID-19. The wider study: Researchers treated control cultures with a CEFX pool, an HIV-1 Nef pool, or no peptide.

Sequencing of cultured CD4+ T cell DNA used the Oncomine TCR Beta short-read assay. A single record per CDR3 protein comes from TCRdb applying MiXCR to the PCR reads. The sample records some 15,000 distinct CDR3 sequences, 54% being singletons. Study-wide points: Median reactive clonotypes, those recognizing SARS-CoV-2, rose from 21 to 38, not significantly.

Germline CDR1 MNHEY, CDR2 SVGAGI. The CDR3 is 15 residues long. V was pared by 1 base and J by 0 bases, with 2 bases of the junction left unmatched. Remarks on this clonotype: Its specificity is not known.

The time point was: late sampling 161 to 241 days after vaccination in three convalescent patients. Stated treatment: roughly nine-day PBMC culture with coronavirus spike peptide pools or control peptides (ViraFEST assay). The chain joins TRBV6-5 to TRBJ2-7; 8 bases are a match to TRBD1. The sample consisted of CD4+ T cells from blood, cultured in vitro, taken about 7 months after SARS-CoV-2 vaccination. This sequence was found in a human donor who had recovered from COVID-19. The CDR3 sequence is CASSYWTGSSYEQYF. The CDR3 DNA is TGTGCCAGCAGTTACTGGACAGGGTCCTCCTACGAGCAGTACTTC.